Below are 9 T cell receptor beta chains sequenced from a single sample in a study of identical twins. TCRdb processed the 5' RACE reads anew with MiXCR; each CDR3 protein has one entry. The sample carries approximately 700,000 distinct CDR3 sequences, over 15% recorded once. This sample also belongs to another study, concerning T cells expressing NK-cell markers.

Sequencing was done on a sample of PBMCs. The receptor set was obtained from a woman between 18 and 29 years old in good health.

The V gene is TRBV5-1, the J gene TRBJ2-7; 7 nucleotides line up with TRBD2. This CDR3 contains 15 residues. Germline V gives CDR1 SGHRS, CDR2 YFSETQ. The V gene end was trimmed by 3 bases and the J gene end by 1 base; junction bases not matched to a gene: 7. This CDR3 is CASSYIAGSSYEQYF. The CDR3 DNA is TGCGCCAGCAGCTATATAGCGGGTTCGTCCTACGAGCAGTACTTC.

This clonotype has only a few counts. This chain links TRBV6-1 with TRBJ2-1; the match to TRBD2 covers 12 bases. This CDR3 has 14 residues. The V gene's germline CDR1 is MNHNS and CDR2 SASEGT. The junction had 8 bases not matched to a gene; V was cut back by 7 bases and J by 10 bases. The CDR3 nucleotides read TGTGCCAGCACCCGACTAGCGGGAGACGGGGAGCAGTTCTTC. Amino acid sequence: CASTRLAGDGEQFF.

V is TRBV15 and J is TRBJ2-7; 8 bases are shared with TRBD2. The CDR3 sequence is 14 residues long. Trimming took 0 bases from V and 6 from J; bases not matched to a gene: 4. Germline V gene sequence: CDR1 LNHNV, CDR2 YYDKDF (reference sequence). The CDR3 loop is CATSRDFREGEQYF. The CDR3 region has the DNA TGTGCCACCAGCAGAGACTTTCGGGAGGGCGAGCAGTACTTC.

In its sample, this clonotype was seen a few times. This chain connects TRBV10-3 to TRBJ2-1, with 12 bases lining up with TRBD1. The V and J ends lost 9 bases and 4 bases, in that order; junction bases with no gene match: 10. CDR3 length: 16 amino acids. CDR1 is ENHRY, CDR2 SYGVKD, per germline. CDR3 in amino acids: CAMKPSGQGAYNEQFF. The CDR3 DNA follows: TGTGCCATGAAACCCTCGGGACAGGGGGCTTACAATGAGCAGTTCTTC.

Here the CDR3 reads CASSLSRGANTGELFF. CDR3 DNA sequence: TGTGCCAGCAGCTTAAGTCGCGGGGCGAACACCGGGGAGCTGTTTTTT. This chain links TRBV7-6 with TRBJ2-2; tentatively, D is TRBD2 (6 bases). The germline gives CDR1 SGHVS, CDR2 FNYEAQ. CDR3 length: 16 residues. V was pared by 2 bases and J by 0 bases, with 10 bases between. Variable domain in full (rest from reference TRBV7-6 and TRBJ2-2): GAGVSQSPRYKVTKRGQDVALRCDPISGHVSLYWYRQALGQGPEFLTYFNYEAQQDKSGLPNDRFSAERPEGSISTLTIQRTEQRDSAMYRCASSLSRGANTGELFFGEGSRLTVL.

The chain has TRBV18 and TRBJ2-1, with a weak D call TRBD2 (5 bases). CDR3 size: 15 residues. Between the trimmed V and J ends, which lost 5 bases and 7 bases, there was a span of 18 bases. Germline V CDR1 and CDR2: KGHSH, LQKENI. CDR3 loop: CASSTSSGTGNEQFF. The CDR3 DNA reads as TGTGCCAGCTCAACTTCGAGCGGTACGGGGAATGAGCAGTTCTTC.

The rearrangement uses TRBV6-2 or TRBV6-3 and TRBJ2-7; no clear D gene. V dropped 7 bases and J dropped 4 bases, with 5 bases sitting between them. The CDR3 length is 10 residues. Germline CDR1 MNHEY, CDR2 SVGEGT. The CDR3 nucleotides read TGTGCCAGCAAGAAATACGAGCAGTACTTC. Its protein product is CASKKYEQYF.

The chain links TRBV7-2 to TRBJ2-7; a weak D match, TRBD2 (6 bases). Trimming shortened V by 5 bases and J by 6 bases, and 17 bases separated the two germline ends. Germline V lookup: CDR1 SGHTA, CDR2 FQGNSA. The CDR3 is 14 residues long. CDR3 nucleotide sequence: TGTGCCAGCAGCCTCGGGCGCGGGGAAATCGAGCAGTACTTC. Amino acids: CASSLGRGEIEQYF.

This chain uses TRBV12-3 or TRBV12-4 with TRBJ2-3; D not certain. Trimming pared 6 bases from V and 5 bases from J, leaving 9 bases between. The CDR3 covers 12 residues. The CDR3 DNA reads TGTGCCAGCAGCCGTATTAAAGATACGCAGTATTTT. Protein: CASSRIKDTQYF.